Sequencing of this T cell receptor beta chain was carried out in a study of cytomegalovirus exposure and HLA in healthy donors. Assay: immunoSEQ multiplex PCR; the TCRdb copy retains only in-frame clones and omits some. The sample has 140,000 or so clones; roughly 89% are singletons. Germline loops: CDR1 GTSNPN, CDR2 SVGIG (reference sequence). The CDR3 runs to 13 residues. V dropped 3 bases and J dropped 5 bases, with 13 bases sitting between them. Findings and limits, study-wide: Cytomegalovirus association was assigned to over 150 TCR beta chains. First-cohort TCR clusters were later found to tend to co-occur in the approximately 120 validation repertoires.

This clone was observed once. Its antigen remains unidentified. The sequence was collected from a woman between 18 and 29 years old in good health and CMV-seropositive. The sequenced material came from PBMCs. The rearrangement uses TRBV30 and TRBJ1-2; the D is unclear. For the CDR3, the DNA is TGTGCCTGGAGGGTTCATAGCGGGTATGGCTACACCTTC. It translates to CAWRVHSGYGYTF.